This entry describes one T cell receptor (beta chain). These data are taken from a study of CD8 T cells in Susac syndrome. RNA totalling roughly 0.45 to 1 ug underwent reverse transcription with random hexamers. TCRdb used MiXCR to reprocess the immunoSEQ multiplex PCR reads, holding one entry per CDR3 protein. The repertoire includes some 99,000 distinct CDR3 sequences, 85% to 95% of them detected once, and about 0.3% sits in the top ten. This CDR3 is 17 amino acids long. Trimming took 0 bases from V and 3 from J; bases not matched to a gene: 5. Germline V CDR1 and CDR2: SGHRS, YFSETQ. The clonotype originates from a human donor with Susac syndrome. Source material: CD4+ T cells from PBMCs. The rearrangement joins TRBV5-1 to TRBJ2-2, with TRBD1 identical over 10 bases. CDR3 nucleotides: TGCGCCAGCAGCTTGGACGGGACAGGGGTGCACACCGGGGAGCTGTTTTTT. Protein product: CASSLDGTGVHTGELFF.